This entry describes one TCR beta chain. Its target is unknown. The sample contains more than one DNA sequence encoding this CDR3. There was one heparinised blood draw per donor, averaging around 0.11 L. Via the markers CD45RO/CCR7/CD25/CD127/CD95/CD27, stem cell-like memory, regulatory, central memory and naive CD4+ cells were sorted. The data originate from a study of beta chain features in type 1 diabetes. V was trimmed by 0 bases and J by 0 bases, leaving 6 bases between them. CDR1 is LGHNA, CDR2 YSLEER, per germline. The CDR3 length is 14 residues. Expressed TCRB transcripts were sequenced because the entire RNA isolate underwent reverse transcription. Clones were sequenced by immunoSEQ multiplex PCR, and TCRdb holds only the in-frame ones, with some missing. The sample contains nearly 350,000 clones, around 8.5% of which appear only once. General study findings and limits: Moderately but significantly shorter TCRB CDR3s were found in Type 1 diabetes patients in all four CD4+ subsets. Overrepresentation of cells with high TCR expression could result from cDNA sequencing.

Material: central memory CD4+ T cells from blood. The chain is built from TRBV4-3 and TRBJ2-7; D ambiguous. This receptor was obtained from a man younger than 45 with type 1 diabetes. Here the CDR3 reads CASSQDTSSYEQYF. In DNA, the CDR3 is TGCGCCAGCAGCCAAGATACAAGCTCCTACGAGCAGTACTTC.